A single sample gave rise to the 23 T cell receptor beta chains below, sequenced in a study of identical twins. From the 5' RACE reads, TCRdb called clonotypes with MiXCR, one entry per CDR3 protein. The table shows around 1.7 million distinct CDR3 sequences, with around 33% occurring only once. Input material: cord blood. All receptors come from a newborn girl in good health.

The chain has TRBV10-3 and TRBJ2-3; 14 bases fit TRBD2. V shed 7 bases, J shed 4 bases, and the junction held 16 bases outside the gene matches. The germline CDR1 and CDR2 sequences are ENHRY and SYGVKD. There are 19 residues in the CDR3. The chain's CDR3 is CAIKKFGTSGSEGSDTQYF. CDR3 DNA: TGTGCCATCAAGAAATTCGGGACTAGCGGGAGTGAAGGCTCAGATACGCAGTATTTT.

This clonotype was recorded a few times. J is TRBJ1-2 and V is TRBV20-1; D is perhaps TRBD1 (5 bases). Germline assignment: CDR1 DFQATT and CDR2 SNEGSKA (reference sequence). This CDR3 contains 14 residues. Trimming shortened V by 1 base and J by 4 bases, and 13 bases separated the two germline ends. CDR3 bases: TGCAGTGCTAGAGCCCGAGGGGCGTTCTATGGCTACACCTTC. Translated, it gives CSARARGAFYGYTF.

This chain joins TRBV6-1 and TRBJ2-5; 8 bases align to TRBD1. The germline CDR1 and CDR2 sequences are MNHNS and SASEGT. The length of the CDR3 is 14 residues. V trimming: 10 bases; J trimming: 12 bases; junction bases outside the gene matches: 19. CDR3 coding DNA: TGTGCCATCAAACAGGGGGGCGATAGATACGAGAAGTACTTC. Translated, it gives CAIKQGGDRYEKYF.

In its sample, this clonotype was seen a few times. V and J are TRBV5-1 and TRBJ2-3, with D possibly being TRBD2 (5 bases). Germline lookup yields CDR1 SGHRS and CDR2 YFSETQ. The CDR3 totals 15 residues. Between the trimmed V and J ends, which lost 1 base and 5 bases, there was a span of 14 bases. The CDR3 is CASSLTPRVGDTQYF. For the CDR3, the DNA is TGCGCCAGCAGCTTGACCCCGCGGGTTGGAGATACGCAGTATTTT.

The rearrangement joins TRBV12-3 or TRBV12-4 to TRBJ2-3, with 9 positions matching TRBD2. With V trimmed by 3 bases and J by 11 bases, 9 bases remained unmatched. The CDR3 has 14 residues. Here the CDR3 reads CASSLGTSPDVQYF. CDR3 sequence (DNA): TGTGCCAGCAGTTTGGGGACTAGCCCAGATGTGCAGTATTTT.

The chain combines TRBV20-1 with TRBJ2-1; no reliable D call. Germline V lookup: CDR1 DFQATT, CDR2 SNEGSKA (reference sequence). CDR3 length: 13 residues. Trimming shortened V by 0 bases and J by 3 bases, and 6 bases separated the two germline ends. DNA of the CDR3: TGCAGTGCTAGAGAAACGCTCTACAATGAGCAGTTCTTC. It translates to CSARETLYNEQFF.

This clonotype was seen a handful of times. The chain uses TRBV12-5 and TRBJ2-7; D uncertain. The germline gives CDR1 LGHNT, CDR2 FRNRAP. The CDR3 has 15 amino acids. V was clipped by 0 bases and J by 7 bases, with 16 bases between them. The CDR3 reads CASGLVPPPKGEQYF. DNA of the CDR3: TGTGCTAGTGGTTTGGTTCCCCCCCCGAAGGGAGAGCAGTACTTC.

This clonotype was counted at least ten times. One junction end disagrees with the germline gene, perhaps due to a read error. V and J are TRBV5-1 and TRBJ1-1; D may be TRBD1 (6 bases). The length of the CDR3 is 14 residues. Looked up from germline, CDR1 is SGHRS and CDR2 is YFSETQ. The CDR3 DNA reads as TGTGCCAGCAGCTTCACAGGGCTGAACACTGAAGCTTTCTTT. Its protein product is CASSFTGLNTEAFF.

This rearrangement joins TRBV7-9 to TRBJ2-3; no clear D gene. The CDR3 covers 16 residues. V was cut by 3 bases and J by 6 bases, with 19 bases left in between. Germline CDR1 and CDR2: SEHNR and FQNEAQ (reference sequence). The CDR3 loop reads CASSFGRHSTRDTQYF. CDR3 nucleotide sequence: TGTGCCAGCAGCTTTGGTCGACATTCCACGCGGGATACGCAGTATTTT.

The chain uses TRBV4-1 and TRBJ1-5, with TRBD1 matching over 9 bases. The CDR3 is 15 residues long. Per the germline V gene, CDR1 is MGHRA and CDR2 is YSYEKL. The V segment lost 1 base and the J segment 5 bases; nucleotides outside the gene matches: 3. CDR3 in DNA: TGCGCCAGCAGCCAAGGGGACAGGGCTCATCAGCCCCAGCATTTT. It yields the protein CASSQGDRAHQPQHF.

The V gene is TRBV6-6, the J gene TRBJ1-5; D unclear. Trimming removed 2 bases at V and 2 bases at J, with 10 bases between. The CDR3 has 15 amino acids. Germline CDR1 reads MNHNY; CDR2 reads SVGAGI (reference sequence). The CDR3, as DNA: TGTGCCAGCAGTTACACCGGTTTGGGCAATCAGCCCCAGCATTTT. It codes for CASSYTGLGNQPQHF.

This clonotype has just a few counts. CDR3 residues: CSARVTSGRTEQFF. CDR3 bases: TGCAGTGCTAGAGTTACTAGCGGGAGGACTGAGCAGTTCTTC. This chain links TRBV20-1 with TRBJ2-1; TRBD2 matches 12 bases. The CDR3 length is 14 residues. Germline values: CDR1 DFQATT, CDR2 SNEGSKA (reference sequence). V shed 1 base, J shed 9 bases, and the junction held 4 bases outside the gene matches.

This clonotype turned up a few times. The V gene is TRBV12-3 or TRBV12-4, the J gene TRBJ2-2; D call uncertain. This CDR3 spans 15 amino acids. The germline V and J ends were trimmed by 4 bases and 0 bases, with 9 bases remaining between them. The CDR3 region is CASSSLYTNTGELFF. The DNA for the CDR3 is TGTGCCAGCAGTTCACTCTACACGAACACCGGGGAGCTGTTTTTT.

The V and J genes are TRBV20-1 and TRBJ2-3, with D possibly TRBD2 on 5 matching bases. Germline V CDR1 and CDR2: DFQATT, SNEGSKA (reference sequence). The CDR3 contains 12 residues. Trimming took 5 bases from V and 11 from J, leaving 17 bases between them. The CDR3 sequence is CSAGSSLEGQYF. CDR3 nucleotide sequence: TGCAGTGCTGGATCTTCACTAGAGGGGCAGTATTTT.

This clonotype was detected only a few times. This chain's CDR3 is CASSLSPRGASYEQYF. DNA of the CDR3: TGTGCCAGCAGTTTATCCCCCAGGGGCGCATCCTACGAGCAGTACTTC. The rearrangement links TRBV28 to TRBJ2-7; a possible D gene is TRBD1 (6 bases). The germline V gene encodes CDR1 MDHEN and CDR2 SYDVKM. Between the trimmed V and J ends, which lost 1 base and 1 base, there was a span of 14 bases. CDR3 length: 16 residues.

V usage is TRBV5-1 and J usage is TRBJ1-2, with TRBD1 matching over 8 bases. The CDR3 is 16 amino acids. The J segment lost 2 bases and the V segment lost 2 bases, leaving 8 bases of the junction unmatched. Germline V lookup: CDR1 SGHRS, CDR2 YFSETQ. The CDR3 reads CASSFPSRQGNYGYTF. Written as DNA, the CDR3 is TGCGCCAGCAGCTTTCCCTCTCGACAGGGGAACTATGGCTACACCTTC.

This rearrangement joins TRBV11-2 to TRBJ2-1; 15 bases align to TRBD2. The V and J ends lost 3 bases and 5 bases, in that order; junction bases with no gene match: 5. Germline V CDR1 and CDR2: SGHAT, FQNNGV. The CDR3 is made up of 17 amino acids. The CDR3 DNA follows: TGTGCCAGCAGCTTTGGGACTAGCGGGAGGATGGACAATGAGCAGTTCTTC. Encoded protein: CASSFGTSGRMDNEQFF.

The rearrangement links TRBV25-1 to TRBJ2-4; 10 bases line up with TRBD1. Losses at the gene ends were 4 bases for V and 6 bases for J; bases not matched to a gene: 6. The CDR3 contains 15 residues. Germline CDR1 and CDR2: MGHDK and SYGVNS. The CDR3 is CASSGPTGGLNIQYF. CDR3 DNA sequence: TGTGCCAGCAGTGGACCGACAGGGGGCCTAAACATTCAGTACTTC.

The chain employs TRBV5-4 and TRBJ2-1, with TRBD2 identical over 11 bases. Trimming cost V 5 bases and J 8 bases; bases outside gene matches: 3. Germline V gene sequence: CDR1 SGHNT, CDR2 YYREEE (reference sequence). CDR3 length: 13 residues. The chain's CDR3 is CASRSLAGDEQFF. Written as DNA, the CDR3 is TGTGCCAGCAGATCACTAGCGGGGGATGAGCAGTTCTTC. Based on the CDR3 plus reference TRBV5-4 and TRBJ2-1, the full variable domain is ETGVTQSPTHLIKTRGQQVTLRCSSQSGHNTVSWYQQALGQGPQFIFQYYREEENGRGNFPPRFSGLQFPNYSSELNVNALELDDSALYLCASRSLAGDEQFFGPGTRLTVL.

V is TRBV20-1 and J is TRBJ2-5, with 7 positions matching TRBD2. Unmatched junction bases numbered 8, after V lost 5 bases and J lost 2 bases. The CDR3 has 14 amino acids. Looked up from germline, CDR1 is DFQATT and CDR2 is SNEGSKA (reference sequence). CDR3 in amino acids: CSAAHHGGQETQYF. DNA for the CDR3: TGCAGTGCTGCCCATCACGGGGGGCAAGAGACCCAGTACTTC.

This clonotype was detected only once. This clone may be a read error of a much larger clone one base away. This chain connects TRBV9 to TRBJ2-7; weak D call: TRBD1 (6 bases). In germline, CDR1 is SGDLS, CDR2 YYNGEE. The V gene lost 0 bases and the J gene lost 7 bases, with 14 bases spanning the gap. The CDR3 is 14 amino acids. The CDR3 region has the DNA TGTGCCAGCAGCGTAGTCGTAGGGGACAATGAGCAGTACTTC. Translated: CASSVVVGDNEQYF.

The chain uses TRBV4-1 and TRBJ2-4, with TRBD2 matching 12 bases. Germline CDR1 and CDR2: MGHRA and YSYEKL. The CDR3 sequence is 17 residues long. Trimming took 4 bases from V and 1 from J; bases not matched to a gene: 5. CDR3: CASSLLAGGSAKNIQYF. In nucleotides, the CDR3 is TGCGCCAGCAGCCTACTAGCGGGAGGTAGCGCCAAAAACATTCAGTACTTC.

This clonotype was seen a handful of times. The V and J genes are TRBV7-8 and TRBJ2-3; 9 bases are shared with TRBD2. The germline CDR1 and CDR2 sequences are SGHVS and FQNEAQ. This CDR3 comprises 15 residues. With V trimmed by 7 bases and J by 5 bases, 10 bases remained unmatched. In nucleotides, the CDR3 is TGTGCCAGCACCCTGAGCGGGAGGTCGGGAGATACGCAGTATTTT. Protein: CASTLSGRSGDTQYF.